The present entry profiles one T cell receptor beta chain with its context. Its antigen is not known. This sample is drawn from a study of OX40 agonist ivuxolimab in advanced cancers. Findings and limits, study-wide: Circulating CD4+ and CD8+ T cells showed clonal expansion by week 6 at 0.1 to 3.0 mg/kg.

Generated by immunoSEQ multiplex PCR, the TCRdb table keeps only in-frame clones and is missing some. The sample lists 60,000 to 100,000 clones, approximately 87% occurring once. The CDR3 sequence is 15 residues long. The V gene lost 3 bases and the J gene lost 6 bases, with 16 bases spanning the gap. The germline CDR1 and CDR2 sequences are SGHRS and YFSETQ. The sample was CD4+ or CD8+ T cells sorted from blood, taken in a trial of the OX40 agonist ivuxolimab. The sequence was obtained from an adult with an advanced solid tumor such as melanoma, head and neck, liver or kidney cancer. This chain links TRBV5-1 with TRBJ2-1; a weak D match, TRBD1 (6 bases). The CDR3 sequence: CASSSGQKPINEQFF. For the CDR3, the DNA is TGCGCCAGCAGCTCAGGACAGAAACCCATCAATGAGCAGTTCTTC.